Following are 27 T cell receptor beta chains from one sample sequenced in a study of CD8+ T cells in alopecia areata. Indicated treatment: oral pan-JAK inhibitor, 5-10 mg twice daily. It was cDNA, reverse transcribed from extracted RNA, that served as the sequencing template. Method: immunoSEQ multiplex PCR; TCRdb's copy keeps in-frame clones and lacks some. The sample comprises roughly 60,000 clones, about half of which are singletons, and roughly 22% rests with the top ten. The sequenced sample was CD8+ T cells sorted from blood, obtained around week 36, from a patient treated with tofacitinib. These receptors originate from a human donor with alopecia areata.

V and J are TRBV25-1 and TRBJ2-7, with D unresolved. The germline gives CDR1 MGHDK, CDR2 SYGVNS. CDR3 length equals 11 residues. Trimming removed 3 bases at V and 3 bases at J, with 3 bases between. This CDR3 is CASSDLYEQYF. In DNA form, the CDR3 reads TGTGCCAGCAGTGATCTCTACGAGCAGTACTTC.

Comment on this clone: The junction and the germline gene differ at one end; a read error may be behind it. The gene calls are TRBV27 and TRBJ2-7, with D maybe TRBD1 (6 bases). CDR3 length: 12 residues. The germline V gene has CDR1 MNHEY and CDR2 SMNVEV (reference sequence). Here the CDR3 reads CASTGTSSEQYF. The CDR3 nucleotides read TGTGCCAGCACCGGGACATCCTCCGAGCAGTACTTC.

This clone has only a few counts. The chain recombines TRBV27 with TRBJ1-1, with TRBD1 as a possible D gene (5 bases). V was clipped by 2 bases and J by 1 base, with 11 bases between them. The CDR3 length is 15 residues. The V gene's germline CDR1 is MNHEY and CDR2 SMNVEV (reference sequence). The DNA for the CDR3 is TGTGCCAGCAGTTTAGGGGGAGCAGCGAACACTGAAGCTTTCTTT. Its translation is CASSLGGAANTEAFF.

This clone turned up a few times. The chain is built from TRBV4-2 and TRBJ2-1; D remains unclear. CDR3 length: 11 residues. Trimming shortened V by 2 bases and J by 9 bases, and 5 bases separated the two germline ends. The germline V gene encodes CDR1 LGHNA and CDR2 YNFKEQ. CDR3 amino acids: CASSQMGEQFF. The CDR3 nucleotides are TGTGCCAGCAGCCAAATGGGTGAGCAGTTCTTC.

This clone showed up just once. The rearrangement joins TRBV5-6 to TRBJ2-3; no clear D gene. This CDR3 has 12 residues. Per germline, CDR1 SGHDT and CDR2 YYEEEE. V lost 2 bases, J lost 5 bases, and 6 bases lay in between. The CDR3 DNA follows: TGTGCCAGCAGCTTTTCTGGAGATACGCAGTATTTT. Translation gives CASSFSGDTQYF.

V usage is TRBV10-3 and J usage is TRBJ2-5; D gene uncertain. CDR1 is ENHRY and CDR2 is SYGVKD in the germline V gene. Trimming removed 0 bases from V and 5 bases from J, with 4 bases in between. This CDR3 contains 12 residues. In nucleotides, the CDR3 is TGTGCCATCAGTGAGTCGTGGGAGACCCAGTACTTC. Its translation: CAISESWETQYF.

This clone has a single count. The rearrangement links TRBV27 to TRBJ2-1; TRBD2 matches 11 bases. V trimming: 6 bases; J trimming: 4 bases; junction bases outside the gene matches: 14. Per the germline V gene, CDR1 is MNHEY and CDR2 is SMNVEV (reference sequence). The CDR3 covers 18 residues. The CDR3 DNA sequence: TGTGCCAGCAGGCCTACACATAGCGGGAGGGCCGGATACAATGAGCAGTTCTTC. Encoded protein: CASRPTHSGRAGYNEQFF.

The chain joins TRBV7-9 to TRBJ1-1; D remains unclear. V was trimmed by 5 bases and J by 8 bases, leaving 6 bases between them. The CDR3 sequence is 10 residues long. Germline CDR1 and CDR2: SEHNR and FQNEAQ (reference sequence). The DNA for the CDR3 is TGTGCCAGCAGCCGTCAGGAAGCTTTCTTT. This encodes CASSRQEAFF.

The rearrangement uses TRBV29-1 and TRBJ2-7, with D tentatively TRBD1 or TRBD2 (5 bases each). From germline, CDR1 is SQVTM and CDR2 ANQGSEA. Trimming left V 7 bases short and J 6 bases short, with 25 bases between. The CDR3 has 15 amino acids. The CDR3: CSAVRDPTRVGEQYF. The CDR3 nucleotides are TGCAGCGCTGTTCGGGACCCAACACGGGTAGGCGAGCAGTACTTC.

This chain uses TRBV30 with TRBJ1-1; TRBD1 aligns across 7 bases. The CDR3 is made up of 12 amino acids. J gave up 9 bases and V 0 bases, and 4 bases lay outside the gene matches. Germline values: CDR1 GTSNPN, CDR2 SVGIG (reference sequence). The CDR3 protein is CAWSVRGQKAFF. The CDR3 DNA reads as TGTGCCTGGAGTGTGCGGGGACAGAAAGCTTTCTTT.

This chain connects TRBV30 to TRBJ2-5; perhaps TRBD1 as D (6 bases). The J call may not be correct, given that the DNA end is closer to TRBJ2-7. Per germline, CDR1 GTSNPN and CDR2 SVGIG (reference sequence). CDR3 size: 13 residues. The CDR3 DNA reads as TGTGCCTGGAGTAGGGACATCACCTACGAGCAGTACTTC. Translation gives CAWSRDITYEQYF.

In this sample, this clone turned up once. CDR3: CASSVEGLNTGELFF. In nucleotides, the CDR3 is TGTGCCAGCAGCGTAGAGGGGCTGAACACCGGGGAGCTGTTTTTT. The chain links TRBV9 to TRBJ2-2; a possible D gene is TRBD1 (5 bases). Between the trimmed V and J ends, which lost 0 bases and 1 base, there was a span of 7 bases. The germline V gene encodes CDR1 SGDLS and CDR2 YYNGEE. This CDR3 is built from 15 residues.

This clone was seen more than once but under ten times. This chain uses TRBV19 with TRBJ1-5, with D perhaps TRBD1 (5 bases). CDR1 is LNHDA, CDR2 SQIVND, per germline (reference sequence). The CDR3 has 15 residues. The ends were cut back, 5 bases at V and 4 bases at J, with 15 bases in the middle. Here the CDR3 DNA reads TGTGCCAGTAGTCAAGCAGGGTCAGGGAATCAGCCCCAGCATTTT. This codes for CASSQAGSGNQPQHF.

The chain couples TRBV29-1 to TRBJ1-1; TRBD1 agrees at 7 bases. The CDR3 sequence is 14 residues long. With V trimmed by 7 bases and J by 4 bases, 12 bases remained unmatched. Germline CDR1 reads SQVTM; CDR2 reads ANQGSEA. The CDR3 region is CSGGPGQAGTEAFF. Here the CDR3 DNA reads TGCAGCGGGGGTCCTGGACAGGCGGGCACTGAAGCTTTCTTT.

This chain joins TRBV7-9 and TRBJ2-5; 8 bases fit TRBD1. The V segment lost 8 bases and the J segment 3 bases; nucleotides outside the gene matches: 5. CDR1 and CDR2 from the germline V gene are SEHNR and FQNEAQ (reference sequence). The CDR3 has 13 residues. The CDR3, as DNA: TGTGCCAGCTGGGGACAGGCGAAAGAGACCCAGTACTTC. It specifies CASWGQAKETQYF.

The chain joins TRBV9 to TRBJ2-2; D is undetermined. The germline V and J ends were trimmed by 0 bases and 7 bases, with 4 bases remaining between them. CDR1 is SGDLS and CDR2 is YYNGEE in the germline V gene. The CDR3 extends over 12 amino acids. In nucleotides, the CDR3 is TGTGCCAGCAGCGTAGCAGGCGGGGAGCTGTTTTTT. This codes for CASSVAGGELFF. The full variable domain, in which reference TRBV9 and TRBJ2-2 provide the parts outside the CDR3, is DSGVTQTPKHLITATGQRVTLRCSPRSGDLSVYWYQQSLDQGLQFLIQYYNGEERAKGNILERFSAQQFPDLHSELNLSSLELGDSALYFCASSVAGGELFFGEGSRLTVL.

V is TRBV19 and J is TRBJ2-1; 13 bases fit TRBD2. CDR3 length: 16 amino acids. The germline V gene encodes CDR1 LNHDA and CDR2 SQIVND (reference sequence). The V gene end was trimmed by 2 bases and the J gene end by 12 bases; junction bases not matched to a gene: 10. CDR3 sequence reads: CASSIRGLAGARGQFF. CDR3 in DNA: TGTGCCAGTAGTATACGCGGACTAGCGGGAGCCCGGGGGCAGTTCTTC.

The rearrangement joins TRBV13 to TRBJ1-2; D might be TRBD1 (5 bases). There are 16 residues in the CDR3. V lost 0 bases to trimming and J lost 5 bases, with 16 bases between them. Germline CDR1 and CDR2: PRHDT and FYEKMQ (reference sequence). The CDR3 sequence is CASSLGEVREVYGYTF. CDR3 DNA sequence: TGTGCCAGCAGCTTAGGCGAAGTCAGGGAGGTGTATGGCTACACCTTC.

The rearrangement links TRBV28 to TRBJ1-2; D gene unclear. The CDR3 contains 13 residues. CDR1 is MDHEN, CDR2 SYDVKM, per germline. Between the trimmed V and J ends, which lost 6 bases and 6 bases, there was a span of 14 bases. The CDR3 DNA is TGTGCCAGCAGCCCCCCGGGCCCAGATGGCTACACCTTC. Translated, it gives CASSPPGPDGYTF.

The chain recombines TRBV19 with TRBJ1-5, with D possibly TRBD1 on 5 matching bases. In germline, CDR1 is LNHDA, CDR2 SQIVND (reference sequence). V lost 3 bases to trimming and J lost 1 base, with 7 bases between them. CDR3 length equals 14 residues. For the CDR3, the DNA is TGTGCCAGTAGTATCCGGGGGAGCAATCAGCCCCAGCATTTT. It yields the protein CASSIRGSNQPQHF. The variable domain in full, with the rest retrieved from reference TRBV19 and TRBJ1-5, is DGGITQSPKYLFRKEGQNVTLSCEQNLNHDAMYWYRQDPGQGLRLIYYSQIVNDFQKGDIAEGYSVSREKKESFPLTVTSAQKNPTAFYLCASSIRGSNQPQHFGDGTRLSIL.

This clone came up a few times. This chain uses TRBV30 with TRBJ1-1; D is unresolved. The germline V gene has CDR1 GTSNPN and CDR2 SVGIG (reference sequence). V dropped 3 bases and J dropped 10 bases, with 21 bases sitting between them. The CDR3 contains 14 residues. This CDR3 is CAWSGVKQSPGAFF. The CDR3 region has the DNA TGTGCCTGGAGCGGAGTTAAGCAGTCACCAGGAGCTTTCTTT. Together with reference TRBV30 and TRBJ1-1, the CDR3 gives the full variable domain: SQTIHQWPATLVQPVGSPLSLECTVEGTSNPNLYWYRQAAGRGLQLLFYSVGIGQISSEVPQNLSASRPQDRQFILSSKKLLLSDSGFYLCAWSGVKQSPGAFFGQGTRLTVV.

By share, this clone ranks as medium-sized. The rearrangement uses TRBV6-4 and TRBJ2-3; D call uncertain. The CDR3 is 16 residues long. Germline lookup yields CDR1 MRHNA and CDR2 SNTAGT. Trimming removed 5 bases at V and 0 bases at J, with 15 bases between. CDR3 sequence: CASSQQTGASTDTQYF. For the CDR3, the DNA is TGTGCCAGCAGTCAACAGACTGGAGCTAGCACAGATACGCAGTATTTT.

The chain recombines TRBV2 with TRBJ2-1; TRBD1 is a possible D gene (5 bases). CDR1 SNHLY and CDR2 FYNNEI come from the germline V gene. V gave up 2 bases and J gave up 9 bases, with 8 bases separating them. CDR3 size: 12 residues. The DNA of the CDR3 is TGTGCCAGCAGTGAATGGGGCACTGAGCAGTTCTTC. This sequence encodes CASSEWGTEQFF.

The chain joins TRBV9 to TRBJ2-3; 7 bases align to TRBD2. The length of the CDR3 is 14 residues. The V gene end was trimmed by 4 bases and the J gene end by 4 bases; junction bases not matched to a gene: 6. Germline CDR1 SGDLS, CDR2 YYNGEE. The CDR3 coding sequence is TGTGCCAGCAGCCCGATGGGGAGGGCAGATACGCAGTATTTT. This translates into CASSPMGRADTQYF.

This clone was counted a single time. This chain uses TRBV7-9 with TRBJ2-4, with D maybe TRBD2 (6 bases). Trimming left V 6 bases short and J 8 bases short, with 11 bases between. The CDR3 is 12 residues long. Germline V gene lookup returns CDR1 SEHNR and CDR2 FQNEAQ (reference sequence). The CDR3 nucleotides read TGTGCCAGCAGTTTCGGGGAGGACATTCAGTACTTC. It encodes CASSFGEDIQYF.

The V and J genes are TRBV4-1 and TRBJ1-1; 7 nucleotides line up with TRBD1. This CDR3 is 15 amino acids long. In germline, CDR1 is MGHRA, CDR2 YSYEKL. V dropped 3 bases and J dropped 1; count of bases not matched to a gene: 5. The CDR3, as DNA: TGCGCCAGCAGCCAGGGACAGAACAAGAACACTGAAGCTTTCTTT. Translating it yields CASSQGQNKNTEAFF.

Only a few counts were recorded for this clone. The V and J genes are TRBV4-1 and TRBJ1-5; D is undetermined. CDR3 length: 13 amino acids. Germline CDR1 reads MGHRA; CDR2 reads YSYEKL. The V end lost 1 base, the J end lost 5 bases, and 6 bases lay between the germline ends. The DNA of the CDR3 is TGCGCCAGCAGCCAAGGGAGCGATCAGCCCCAGCATTTT. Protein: CASSQGSDQPQHF.